This record concerns one TCR beta chain sequence. Its antigen is not identified. The sample contains more than one DNA sequence encoding this CDR3. PBMCs, the starting material, were the source of sorted CD4+ and CD8+ T cells. The sample originates from a study of CD8+ T cells in alopecia areata. Study in general: In an open-label trial, patients got 5 to 10 mg tofacitinib twice daily.

Extracted from the samples, RNA was reverse transcribed into cDNA to serve as the sequencing template. The assay was immunoSEQ multiplex PCR, and TCRdb's table has in-frame clones only and misses some. The sample consists of roughly 250,000 clones, approximately 61% of them appearing once. Regarding the study as a whole: TCR sharing was clearer in mice than between patients, perhaps partly owing to patient HLA diversity.

The CDR3 loop spans 13 amino acids. V was trimmed by 2 bases and J by 5 bases, leaving 12 bases between them. Per germline, CDR1 SQVTM and CDR2 ANQGSEA. The source was CD4+ T cells sorted from blood, collected at week 0. The genes are TRBV29-1 and TRBJ2-5; the D gene is possibly TRBD1 (6 bases). This TCR derives from a human donor with alopecia areata. In nucleotides, the CDR3 is TGCAGCGTTGAACGTGGGGGCGTGGAGACCCAGTACTTC. It translates to CSVERGGVETQYF.